A selection of T cell receptor beta chains follows, all from one sample in a study of T and B cells in COVID-19 patients. TCRdb recomputed calls from the multiplex PCR reads with MiXCR, one row per CDR3 protein. Found here are more than 10,000 distinct CDR3 sequences, 33% of them singletons; the top ten hold 18%. Sample: blood. These receptors all come from a human donor with active COVID-19. Both conserved end residues are part of each CDR3. The D gene is left open where the match is weak. Expanded clones get a size class; other rows say once, few or many, or leave the size out.

TRBV10-3,TRBJ1-5,NA,few,CAISDRQDYSNQPQHF,TGTGCCATCAGTGACCGACAGGATTATAGCAATCAGCCCCAGCATTTT
TRBV5-1,TRBJ1-6,TRBD1,NA,CASSLAEQGASNSPLHF,TGCGCCAGCAGCTTGGCTGAACAGGGGGCCAGTAATTCACCCCTCCACTTT
TRBV7-9,TRBJ2-3,TRBD2,NA,CASPGSSGGADTQYF,TGTGCCAGTCCCGGGTCTAGCGGGGGGGCAGATACGCAGTATTTT
TRBV18,TRBJ1-6,NA,NA,CASSPTPLSGANYNSPLHF,TGTGCCAGCTCACCAACCCCCCTTTCCGGGGCGAATTATAATTCACCCCTCCACTTT
TRBV5-1,TRBJ2-2,TRBD1,NA,CASSLQDRGLSTGELFF,TGCGCCAGCAGCTTACAGGACAGGGGGCTTAGCACCGGGGAGCTGTTTTTT
TRBV19,TRBJ2-1,TRBD2,medium-sized,CASSQGTSGGLNEQFF,TGTGCCAGTAGTCAAGGGACTAGCGGGGGACTAAATGAGCAGTTCTTC
TRBV5-5,TRBJ2-1,TRBD2,NA,CASSGRRGGARNEQFF,TGTGCCAGCAGCGGACGTCGCGGGGGGGCCCGCAATGAGCAGTTCTTC
TRBV5-4,TRBJ1-5,TRBD1,few,CASSPRQGAGNQPQHF,TGTGCCAGCAGCCCCCGACAGGGGGCCGGCAATCAGCCCCAGCATTTT
TRBV5-6,TRBJ2-1,TRBD1,NA,CASSPWTGDNEQFF,TGTGCCAGCAGCCCCTGGACAGGGGACAATGAGCAGTTCTTC
TRBV5-1,TRBJ2-2,TRBD1,NA,CASSVGTGSTGELFF,TGCGCCAGCAGCGTGGGGACAGGCTCGACCGGGGAGCTGTTTTTT
TRBV29-1,TRBJ1-3,NA,medium-sized,CSQAVGSGNTIYF,TGCAGCCAAGCGGTGGGATCTGGAAACACCATATATTTT
TRBV29-1,TRBJ1-2,NA,medium-sized,CSWSRPGDGYTF,TGCAGCTGGTCGCGGCCGGGAGATGGCTACACCTTC
TRBV5-4,TRBJ2-5,NA,NA,CASSLGSNQETQYF,TGTGCCAGCAGCTTGGGCAGTAACCAAGAGACCCAGTACTTC
TRBV29-1,TRBJ1-4,NA,NA,CSVGGKGLGREKLFF,TGCAGCGTGGGGGGAAAAGGGCTCGGTAGAGAAAAACTGTTTTTT
TRBV5-6,TRBJ1-2,NA,NA,CASSLSRAHYGYTF,TGTGCCAGCAGCTTGTCCCGGGCCCACTATGGCTACACCTTC
TRBV5-6,TRBJ1-6,TRBD1,NA,CASSLRTGRNSPLHF,TGTGCCAGCAGCTTACGGACAGGCCGTAATTCACCCCTCCACTTT
TRBV29-1,TRBJ1-5,NA,once,CSVGSGGALEQPQHF,TGCAGCGTGGGTAGCGGGGGGGCCCTCGAGCAGCCCCAGCATTTT